This T cell receptor (beta chain) was sequenced for a study of siplizumab effects on memory and regulatory T cells (dated by TCRdb to between 2018 and 2021). Looking at the study overall: The effect of the anti-CD2 antibody siplizumab on alloreactive T-cell subsets was examined in allogeneic mixed lymphocyte reactions constructed from human PBMCs.

Libraries were built with the immunoSEQ multiplex PCR assay. Each sample had 85,000 to 100,000 TCR templates assayed by the deep sequencing platform. Genomic DNA extracted from sorted T cells was used for TCRbeta CDR3 sequencing. In the original analysis: The R programming language was used for clonal analysis of TCRbeta CDR3 data. Alloreactive CD4+ and CD8+ clones were identified by comparing unstimulated samples to CFSE-low samples taken after the reaction. Alloreactive CD4+ clones were assigned to regulatory or non-regulatory origin by matching sequences to sorted unstimulated Treg and non-Treg repertoires. The table was pulled from immuneACCESS by TCRdb, which kept in-frame rearrangements only. Such tables lose some clones; where checked, under half of the loss comes from unresolved V genes, and the rest has no known cause. V, J and clone size are those of that table, while D and trimming were read from the DNA. A total of roughly 120,000 clones appear in this sample, about 91% of them only once. In total, the top ten clones hold more than 0.65% of the sample.

Points the paper makes about the study in general: Because sequences below about 10^-5 frequency were poorly captured, only a minor fraction of alloreactive clones could be mapped to unstimulated subsets. A naive or memory phenotype could not be assigned to roughly 75-97% of proliferating CD4+ or CD8+ clones. Of the alloreactive CD4+ clones that could be mapped, the Treg-derived share averaged around 64% with siplizumab compared with roughly 25% in control reactions. Whether proliferating Tregs from siplizumab cultures actually had suppressive function was not functionally confirmed. Siplizumab significantly reduced the cumulative frequency of alloreactive sequences traceable to unstimulated CD4+ memory T cells. Compared with memory T cells, unstimulated naive T cells appeared more diverse, and naive cells seemed to make a substantial contribution to the alloresponse.

Including cysteine and phenylalanine, the CDR3 has 13 amino acids. The retained sequence is limited to the CDR3, 39 bases, with the frame set at the first base. CDR1 and CDR2 (MNHEY, SVGAGI) derive from the germline V gene. Relative to germline, V is 6 bases shorter and J is 8 bases shorter, with 16 bases between their ends. Sorted unstimulated T cells, along with proliferating T cells recovered from mixed lymphocyte reactions, underwent TCRbeta CDR3 sequencing. Fresh whole blood from over 8 HLA-typed healthy donors was used to isolate PBMCs. To map where alloreactive clones came from, CD4+ regulatory T cells in the unstimulated state were FACS-sorted. As to this clone: This receptor's antigen is unknown. No quality values exist for individual bases; no much larger clone is one base distant.

This sequence originates from a human donor in good health. This sequence uses TRBV6-5 and TRBJ1-1; D gene: possibly TRBD1, on 6 matching bases. The sequenced sample consisted of Tregs sorted from blood. The CDR3 region has the sequence CASSRGGGLEAFF. The nucleotides are TGTGCCAGCAGCAGAGGGGGGGGACTCGAAGCTTTCTTT.